Each of the 17 T cell receptor beta chains below was sequenced from the same sample in a study of T cells after posttransplantation cyclophosphamide. Treatment was busulfan-fludarabine conditioning, a marrow graft, and cyclophosphamide on days +3 and +4. Assay: immunoSEQ multiplex PCR; the TCRdb copy retains only in-frame clones and omits some. Here the sample spans 7,400 or so clones, approximately 87% being singletons. The specimen was CD4+ T cells sorted from blood, collected around 1,400 days after allogeneic stem cell transplant with posttransplant cyclophosphamide. Every receptor here comes from a female patient aged 50-59 years who received an allogeneic stem cell transplant from a related donor, was CMV-positive, and had no GVHD. The graft donor may have given rise to some T cells.

J is TRBJ1-1 and V is TRBV10-2; D gene unclear. The CDR3 runs to 16 residues. Germline V gene lookup returns CDR1 WSHSY and CDR2 SAAADI. Trimming cost V 4 bases and J 0 bases, with 15 bases left between them. The DNA for the CDR3 is TGCGCCAGCAGTGGCCAACAGTTCGCAATGAACACTGAAGCTTTCTTT. Its protein is CASSGQQFAMNTEAFF.

The V call is TRBV6-6, the J call TRBJ1-1; 7 bases match TRBD1. Germline V gene data show CDR1 as MNHNY and CDR2 as SVGAGI (reference sequence). The CDR3 loop spans 16 amino acids. With 2 bases clipped from V and 4 bases from J, the junction kept 10 bases outside the gene matches. The CDR3 coding sequence is TGTGCCAGCAGTTACGACAGGGTGGGACCGGGCACTGAAGCTTTCTTT. This codes for CASSYDRVGPGTEAFF.

This chain uses TRBV19 with TRBJ2-1, with TRBD1 identical over 10 bases. From germline, CDR1 is LNHDA and CDR2 SQIVND (reference sequence). Losses at the gene ends were 5 bases for V and 4 bases for J; bases not matched to a gene: 11. The CDR3 consists of 17 residues. CDR3 DNA: TGTGCCAGTAGTTTGGCCGGGTCGGGACAGGGGTACAATGAGCAGTTCTTC. Its protein is CASSLAGSGQGYNEQFF.

This chain links TRBV18 with TRBJ2-5, with 10 bases that match TRBD1. Judging by the DNA end, TRBJ2-7 fits better; the J call may be wrong. Germline V CDR1 and CDR2: KGHSH, LQKENI. The CDR3 has 16 residues. The CDR3 nucleotides read TGTGCCAGCTCACCTCGATCCGGGACAGGGGCCTACGAGCAGTACTTC. Translating it yields CASSPRSGTGAYEQYF.

This clone was seen a handful of times. This sequence joins TRBV7-8 and TRBJ1-3; D not certain. Deletions cut 5 bases from V and 0 bases from J, with 14 bases between. The CDR3 contains 16 residues. Germline loops: CDR1 SGHVS, CDR2 FQNEAQ. This CDR3 reads CASSETTANSGNTIYF. In nucleotides, the CDR3 is TGTGCCAGCAGCGAGACTACAGCCAACTCTGGAAACACCATATATTTT.

The chain recombines TRBV7-2 with TRBJ2-2; D is undetermined. The CDR3 contains 14 residues. CDR1 is SGHTA and CDR2 is FQGNSA in the germline V gene. The germline V and J ends were trimmed by 1 base and 5 bases, with 8 bases remaining between them. The CDR3 bases are TGTGCCAGCAGCTTAGTATCCCTGACCGGGGAGCTGTTTTTT. Translating it yields CASSLVSLTGELFF.

This clone was counted a single time. The V and J genes are TRBV5-5 and TRBJ1-2, with D tentatively TRBD1 (5 bases). CDR1 and CDR2 from the germline V gene are SGHKS and YYEKEE (reference sequence). Trimming stripped 2 bases from V and 4 bases from J, with 12 bases between. The CDR3 contains 14 residues. The CDR3 is CASSLDGARYGYTF. The CDR3 DNA sequence: TGTGCCAGCAGCTTAGATGGGGCACGCTATGGCTACACCTTC.

The V gene is TRBV2, the J gene TRBJ2-5; 9 bases line up with TRBD2. The better agreement between TRBJ2-7 and the DNA end casts doubt on the J call. There are 13 residues in the CDR3. Germline V gives CDR1 SNHLY, CDR2 FYNNEI. The CDR3 loop is CASSETSGGEQYF. The DNA of the CDR3 is TGTGCCAGCAGTGAGACTAGCGGTGGCGAGCAGTACTTC.

The chain employs TRBV5-5 and TRBJ1-5, with a weak D call TRBD1 (5 bases). Germline-derived CDR1 and CDR2 are SGHKS and YYEKEE (reference sequence). Trimming took off 6 bases at V and 4 bases at J, with 17 bases between the two ends. The CDR3 has 15 residues. CDR3 nucleotide sequence: TGTGCCAGCACCTCCACCCCGACAGTGAATCAGCCCCAGCATTTT. This codes for CASTSTPTVNQPQHF.

The V call is TRBV7-3, the J call TRBJ2-3; D gene unclear. The V gene lost 5 bases and the J gene lost 2 bases, with 2 bases spanning the gap. Per the germline V gene, CDR1 is SGHTA and CDR2 is FQGTGA. The CDR3 is 11 residues long. CDR3 loop: CASSLTDTQYF. The DNA of the CDR3 is TGTGCCAGCAGCCTCACAGATACGCAGTATTTT.

This chain uses TRBV11-1 with TRBJ2-3; no definite D call. V lost 0 bases and J 2 bases, leaving 9 bases between the germline ends. Looked up from germline, CDR1 is SGHAT and CDR2 is FQDESV (reference sequence). This CDR3 is 15 amino acids long. CDR3 DNA: TGTGCCAGCAGCTTAGCGACGGGTTACACAGATACGCAGTATTTT. It specifies CASSLATGYTDTQYF.

This clone was seen a single time. The J gene is TRBJ2-7, the V gene TRBV6-5; 11 positions match TRBD2. The CDR3 runs 16 residues. V was pared by 4 bases and J by 1 base, with 6 bases of the junction left unmatched. In germline, CDR1 is MNHEY, CDR2 SVGAGI. In DNA form, the CDR3 reads TGTGCCAGCAGTTTTAAAACTAGCGGGAGTTCCTACGAGCAGTACTTC. This sequence encodes CASSFKTSGSSYEQYF.

The chain uses TRBV20-1 and TRBJ1-2; 8 bases align to TRBD1. The CDR3 covers 11 residues. Germline V gives CDR1 DFQATT, CDR2 SNEGSKA (reference sequence). CDR3 sequence: CRAGGNYGYTF. In nucleotides, the CDR3 is TGCAGGGCAGGGGGCAACTATGGCTACACCTTC.

J is TRBJ1-5 and V is TRBV14, with 7 bases matching TRBD1. V shed 2 bases and J 0 bases; nucleotides not matched to a gene: 13. The germline CDR1 and CDR2 sequences are SGHDN and FVKESK. The CDR3 runs to 19 residues. CDR3: CASSQSDRRRNYSNQPQHF. Here the CDR3 DNA reads TGTGCCAGCAGCCAATCGGACAGGCGTCGGAACTATAGCAATCAGCCCCAGCATTTT. The full variable domain, rest sourced from reference TRBV14 and TRBJ1-5, is EAGVTQFPSHSVIEKGQTVTLRCDPISGHDNLYWYRRVMGKEIKFLLHFVKESKQDESGMPNNRFLAERTGGTYSTLKVQPAELEDSGVYFCASSQSDRRRNYSNQPQHFGDGTRLSIL.

The V and J genes are TRBV9 and TRBJ1-1; possibly TRBD1 for D (6 bases). Germline CDR1 reads SGDLS; CDR2 reads YYNGEE. The CDR3 length is 16 residues. The V end lost 1 base, the J end lost 1 base, and 14 bases lay between the germline ends. The CDR3 nucleotides read TGTGCCAGCAGCGTAAGGGGCGGGGGGGCGAACACTGAAGCTTTCTTT. It yields the protein CASSVRGGGANTEAFF.

The chain links TRBV27 to TRBJ1-2, with D possibly TRBD1 on 6 matching bases. The CDR3 extends over 14 amino acids. V was shortened by 5 bases and J by 8 bases, with 18 bases between the two germline ends. Germline CDR1 and CDR2: MNHEY and SMNVEV (reference sequence). CDR3 sequence: CASSAWGRRGGYTF. The DNA of the CDR3 is TGTGCCAGCAGTGCCTGGGGGCGACGTGGGGGCTACACCTTC.

The V call is TRBV4-2, the J call TRBJ2-4; tentatively, D is TRBD2 (5 bases). Per the germline V gene, CDR1 is LGHNA and CDR2 is YNFKEQ. Trimming took off 3 bases at V and 0 bases at J, with 21 bases between the two ends. The CDR3 sequence is 19 residues long. CDR3 sequence (DNA): TGTGCCAGCAGCCAGAGGACTGCCTCCGAATCAATAGCCAAAAACATTCAGTACTTC. The encoded protein is CASSQRTASESIAKNIQYF.